The 11 T cell receptor beta chains listed next were all sequenced from one sample in a study of cytomegalovirus exposure and HLA in healthy donors. PCR used 60 Vbeta primers and 13 Jbeta primers. Generated by immunoSEQ multiplex PCR, the TCRdb table keeps only in-frame clones and is missing some. Among roughly 82,000 clones listed, approximately 72% were seen once. Sequencing input: PBMCs. Receptors originate from a woman between 40 and 55 years old in good health and CMV-seropositive.

The chain has TRBV9 and TRBJ1-3; the match to TRBD1 covers 11 bases. CDR3 length equals 18 residues. Unmatched junction bases numbered 9, after V lost 0 bases and J lost 4 bases. The germline V gene has CDR1 SGDLS and CDR2 YYNGEE. DNA for the CDR3: TGTGCCAGCAGCGTAGATGATGGACAGGGGGCATCGGGAAACACCATATATTTT. This gives the protein CASSVDDGQGASGNTIYF.

This clone was counted a few times. This sequence joins TRBV10-2 and TRBJ1-2; D might be TRBD1 (5 bases). Germline V CDR1 and CDR2: WSHSY, SAAADI. The length of the CDR3 is 13 residues. The ends were cut back, 3 bases at V and 6 bases at J, with 11 bases in the middle. CDR3 DNA sequence: TGCGCCAGCAGTGAAGGCAGGGCGAATGGCTACACCTTC. This gives the protein CASSEGRANGYTF.

The chain is built from TRBV28 and TRBJ1-2; 7 bases are shared with TRBD1. CDR1 and CDR2 from the germline V gene are MDHEN and SYDVKM. The V gene end was trimmed by 3 bases and the J gene end by 3 bases; junction bases not matched to a gene: 4. The CDR3 has 14 residues. CDR3 sequence: CASSFEQGHYGYTF. CDR3 DNA: TGTGCCAGCAGTTTCGAACAGGGGCACTATGGCTACACCTTC.

This clone occurred a few times. The V call is TRBV6-4, the J call TRBJ1-1; the D gene is possibly TRBD1 (6 bases). V was clipped by 7 bases and J by 1 base, with 10 bases between them. The CDR3 contains 13 residues. From germline, CDR1 is MRHNA and CDR2 SNTAGT. In nucleotides, the CDR3 is TGTGCCAGCAATCGAGGGGGGAACACTGAAGCTTTCTTT. Translating gives CASNRGGNTEAFF.

This clone appeared a single time. The V and J genes are TRBV6-1 and TRBJ2-7; 11 bases are a match to TRBD1. CDR3 length equals 13 residues. Trimming took 7 bases from V and 5 from J; bases not matched to a gene: 4. Germline V gene data show CDR1 as MNHNS and CDR2 as SASEGT. DNA of the CDR3: TGTGCCAGCACAGGACAGGGGGCGCACGAGCAGTACTTC. Translating gives CASTGQGAHEQYF.

The rearrangement links TRBV7-2 to TRBJ1-3, with 7 bases lining up with TRBD1. J gave up 0 bases and V 6 bases, and 11 bases lay outside the gene matches. The CDR3 is 17 residues long. The germline gives CDR1 SGHTA, CDR2 FQGNSA. Here the CDR3 DNA reads TGTGCCAGCAGGCCCCCTGGGACAGCAGTCTCTGGAAACACCATATATTTT. Translated, it gives CASRPPGTAVSGNTIYF.

J is TRBJ2-7 and V is TRBV5-8, with D possibly TRBD2 on 6 matching bases. The germline V gene has CDR1 SGHTS and CDR2 YDEGEE. Trimming removed 5 bases at V and 3 bases at J, with 12 bases between. The CDR3 is 13 amino acids. In nucleotides, the CDR3 is TGTGCCAGCAGAGACGGGAGAGACTACGAGCAGTACTTC. Translated, it gives CASRDGRDYEQYF.

In its sample, this clone was seen a few times. The J gene is TRBJ2-2, the V gene TRBV4-3; D is perhaps TRBD1 (5 bases). Per the germline V gene, CDR1 is LGHNA and CDR2 is YSLEER. The CDR3 loop spans 13 amino acids. Deletions cut 4 bases from V and 8 bases from J, with 11 bases between. The CDR3 is CASSPRQYGELFF. The CDR3 nucleotides are TGCGCCAGCAGCCCTAGACAGTATGGGGAGCTGTTTTTT.

This chain uses TRBV10-3 with TRBJ2-1; D possibly corresponds to TRBD2 (6 bases). This CDR3 has 17 amino acids. The germline V gene encodes CDR1 ENHRY and CDR2 SYGVKD. Trimming shortened V by 3 bases and J by 5 bases, and 20 bases separated the two germline ends. DNA for the CDR3: TGTGCCATCAGTGAACCGGGGGACCGCCTTGCTCACAATGAGCAGTTCTTC. It specifies CAISEPGDRLAHNEQFF.

This clone was seen more than once but under ten times. The chain combines TRBV5-4 with TRBJ1-2; 7 nucleotides match TRBD1. Per the germline V gene, CDR1 is SGHNT and CDR2 is YYREEE (reference sequence). The V and J ends lost 3 bases and 2 bases, in that order; junction bases with no gene match: 4. The CDR3 runs to 14 residues. CDR3 sequence reads: CASSSQQGNYGYTF. The CDR3 bases are TGTGCCAGCAGCTCCCAACAGGGGAACTATGGCTACACCTTC.

The V gene is TRBV15, the J gene TRBJ1-4; no clear D. Germline CDR1 is LNHNV and CDR2 is YYDKDF (reference sequence). The ends were cut back, 5 bases at V and 8 bases at J, with 9 bases in the middle. The CDR3 extends over 12 amino acids. The CDR3 DNA sequence: TGTGCCACCAGCCGTAGCGACGAAAAACTGTTTTTT. It specifies CATSRSDEKLFF.